This TCR beta chain originates from a study of blood T cells in healthy people across ages. This clonotype was seen more than once but under ten times. For the second PCR, which ran for about 7 to 11 cycles, a sample-barcoded 5' primer and a J-beta primer mix were used. The yield of each sample was at least 2.5 million CDR3-containing paired-end reads. TCRdb re-analysed the 5' RACE reads in MiXCR, keeping a single row per CDR3 protein. The profile shows about 1.7 million distinct CDR3 sequences, 28% of them singletons. The sequence came from a woman in her 30s in good health. The sequenced sample consisted of blood.

The CDR3 DNA follows: TGTGCCAGCAGTTTACCAAGTCGAGGGCAGTACTTC. This sequence encodes CASSLPSRGQYF. The gene calls are TRBV28 and TRBJ2-4, with a tentative D call TRBD2 (5 bases). Germline V gene sequence: CDR1 MDHEN, CDR2 SYDVKM. Trimming took off 2 bases at V and 13 bases at J, with 12 bases between the two ends. This CDR3 spans 12 amino acids.